The entry below gives a single T cell receptor beta chain sequence along with its context. Its matching antigen is unknown. The record originates from a study of T cell repertoires in cytomegalovirus infection. The overall study: TCR beta signatures that were public indicated CMV infection and matching HLA type.

TCRdb recomputed calls from the reads with MiXCR, one row per CDR3 protein. The sample shows approximately 500,000 distinct CDR3 sequences, around 30% of them seen only once. With 1 base removed from V and 5 bases from J, the gap between germline ends came to 17 bases. The CDR3 contains 15 residues. The germline V gene has CDR1 SQVTM and CDR2 ANQGSEA. Findings and caveats of the study: CMV-specific TCR beta clonotypes restricted by HLA-C dominated the ex vivo response. Cumulated frequencies of public TCR beta families served to identify carriers of CMV plus the relevant HLA.

Here the sequenced sample was cultured PBMCs, taken from culture after CMV antigen stimulation. V and J are TRBV29-1 and TRBJ2-5; D may be TRBD1 or TRBD2 (5 bases each). The sequence came from a human donor in good health (CMV status not recorded). Some clones in this sample may be carry-over from other donors' samples. The CDR3 nucleotides are TGCAGCGTTGAAGGGGACCGGGGCCGGGTCGAGACCCAGTACTTC. Translating gives CSVEGDRGRVETQYF.